This T cell receptor beta chain derives from a study of cytomegalovirus exposure and HLA in healthy donors. With V trimmed by 6 bases and J by 2 bases, 4 bases remained unmatched. CDR1 is SGHVS and CDR2 is FQNEAQ in the germline V gene. The CDR3 runs 15 residues. The PCR employed 60 Vbeta primers together with 13 Jbeta primers. Libraries were prepared by immunoSEQ multiplex PCR; TCRdb keeps only in-frame clonotypes and omits some of them. The sample includes nearly 35,000 clones. V gene TRBV7-8 combines with J gene TRBJ2-5; 12 bases map to TRBD2. The sample taken for sequencing was PBMCs. The origin of this receptor is a woman in her forties in good health and CMV-seropositive. Here the CDR3 DNA reads TGTGCCAGCAGACCCACTAGCGGGAGGCAAGAGACCCAGTACTTC. Protein product: CASRPTSGRQETQYF.